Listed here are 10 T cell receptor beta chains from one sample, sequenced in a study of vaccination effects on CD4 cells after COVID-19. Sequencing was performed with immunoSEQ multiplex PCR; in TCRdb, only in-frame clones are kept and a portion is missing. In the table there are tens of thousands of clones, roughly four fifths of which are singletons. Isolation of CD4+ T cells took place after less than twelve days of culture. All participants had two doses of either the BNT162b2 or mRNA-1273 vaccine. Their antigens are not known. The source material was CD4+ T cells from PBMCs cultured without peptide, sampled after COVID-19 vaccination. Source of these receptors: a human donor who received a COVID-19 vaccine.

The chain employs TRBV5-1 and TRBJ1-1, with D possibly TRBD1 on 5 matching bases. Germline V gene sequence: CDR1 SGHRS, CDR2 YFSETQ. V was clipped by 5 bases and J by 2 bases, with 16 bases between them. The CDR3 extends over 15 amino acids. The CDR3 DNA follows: TGCGCCAGCAGTTCCCCCACAGGATATAACACTGAAGCTTTCTTT. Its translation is CASSSPTGYNTEAFF.

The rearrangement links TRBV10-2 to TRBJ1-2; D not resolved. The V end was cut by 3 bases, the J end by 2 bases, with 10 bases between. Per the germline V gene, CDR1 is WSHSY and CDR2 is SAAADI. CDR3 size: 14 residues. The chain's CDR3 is CASSDETGNYGYTF. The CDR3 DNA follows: TGCGCCAGCAGTGACGAGACGGGAAACTATGGCTACACCTTC.

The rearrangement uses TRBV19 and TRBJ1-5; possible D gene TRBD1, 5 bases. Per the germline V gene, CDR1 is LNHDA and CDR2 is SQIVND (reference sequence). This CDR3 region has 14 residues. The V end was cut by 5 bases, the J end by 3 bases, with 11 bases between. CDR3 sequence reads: CASSGQGHNQPQHF. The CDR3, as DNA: TGTGCCAGTAGTGGTCAGGGTCACAATCAGCCCCAGCATTTT.

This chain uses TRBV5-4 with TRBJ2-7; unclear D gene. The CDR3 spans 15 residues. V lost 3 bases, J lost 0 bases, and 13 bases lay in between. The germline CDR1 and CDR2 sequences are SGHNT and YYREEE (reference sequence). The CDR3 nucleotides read TGTGCCAGCAGCTCAGGCGTAGGCCTCTCCTACGAGCAGTACGTC. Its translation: CASSSGVGLSYEQYV.

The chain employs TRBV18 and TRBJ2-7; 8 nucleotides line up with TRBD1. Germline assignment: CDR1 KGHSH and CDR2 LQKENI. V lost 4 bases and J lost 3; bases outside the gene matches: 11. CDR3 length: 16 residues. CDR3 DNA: TGTGCCAGCTCACTGAAAAGACAGGGGTATGACTACGAGCAGTACGTC. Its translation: CASSLKRQGYDYEQYV.

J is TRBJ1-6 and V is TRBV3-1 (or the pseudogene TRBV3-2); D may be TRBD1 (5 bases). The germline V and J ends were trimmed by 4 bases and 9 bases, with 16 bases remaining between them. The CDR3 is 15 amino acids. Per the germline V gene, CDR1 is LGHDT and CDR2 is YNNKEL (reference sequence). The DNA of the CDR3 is TGTGCCAGCAGCCGAAACGCCAGGGAGTTTTCACCCCTCCACTTT. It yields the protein CASSRNAREFSPLHF.

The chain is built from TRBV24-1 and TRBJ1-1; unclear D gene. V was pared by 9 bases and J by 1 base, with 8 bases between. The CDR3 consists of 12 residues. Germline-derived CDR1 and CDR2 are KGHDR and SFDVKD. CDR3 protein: CATRDQNTEAFF. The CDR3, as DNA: TGTGCCACCCGAGATCAGAACACTGAAGCTTTCTTT.

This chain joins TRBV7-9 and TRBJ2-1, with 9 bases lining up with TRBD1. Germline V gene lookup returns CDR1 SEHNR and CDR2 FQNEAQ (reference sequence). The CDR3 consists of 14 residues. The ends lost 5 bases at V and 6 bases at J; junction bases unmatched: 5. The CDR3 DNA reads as TGTGCCAGCAGCCGTTTGGACAGGGGCAATGAGCAGTTCTTC. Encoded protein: CASSRLDRGNEQFF.

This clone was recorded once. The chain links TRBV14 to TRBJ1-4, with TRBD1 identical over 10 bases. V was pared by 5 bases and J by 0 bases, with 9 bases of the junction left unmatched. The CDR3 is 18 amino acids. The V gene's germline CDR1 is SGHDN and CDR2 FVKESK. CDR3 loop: CASSYGTGEPSTNEKLFF. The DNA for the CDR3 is TGTGCCAGCAGCTACGGGACAGGGGAACCATCAACTAATGAAAAACTGTTTTTT.

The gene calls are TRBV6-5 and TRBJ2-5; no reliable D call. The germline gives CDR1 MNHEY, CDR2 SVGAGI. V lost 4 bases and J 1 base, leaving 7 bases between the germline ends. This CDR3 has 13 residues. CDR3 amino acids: CASSFQAQETQYF. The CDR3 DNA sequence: TGTGCCAGCAGTTTCCAGGCCCAAGAGACCCAGTACTTC.